What follows is one T cell receptor (beta chain) and its context. Its antigen is not known. Lacking the conserved final phenylalanine or tryptophan, this CDR3 likely reflects a read error. It is unclear where the CDR3 begins or ends on the DNA, so no DNA is shown, and the CDR3 is as TCRdb lists it. Patients showing uncontrolled infection, other autoimmune disease, pregnancy or lactation were ineligible. It was RNA transcripts that yielded the amplified TCR beta CDR3 regions. Researchers ran a first-round RT-PCR on the TCR CDR3 using the HTBI primer set. Via MiXCR, TCRdb re-called the multiplex PCR reads, giving one row per CDR3 protein. Counted here are hundreds of thousands of distinct CDR3 sequences, over 35% occurring once; the ten biggest clones make up approximately 8.7%. The record originates from a study of T cells in Graves' hyperthyroidism and ophthalmopathy. On the study more broadly: Initial diagnosis, before any treatment, was when peripheral blood was collected. Study-wide results and limits: Blood also showed most of the thyroid clonotypes that were expanded above 0.001.

This TCR was sampled from a man younger than 30 with Graves' hyperthyroidism. Sequencing was done on a sample of blood.

CDR3 region: CASSRQGA. The J gene is TRBJ1-3, the V gene TRBV7-2; the table names TRBD1, a call not compared with the DNA. The CDR3 totals 8 residues, both ends included. CDR1 and CDR2 (germline): SGHTA, FQGNSA.